This T cell receptor (beta chain) was profiled in a study of PD-1 blockade in classical Hodgkin lymphoma. Study-level information: Every 2 weeks, patients got 3 mg/kg intravenous nivolumab.

All patients experienced relapse after autologous stem cell transplantation, and brentuximab vedotin exposure was variable. As for this clone: Its antigen is currently unknown.

Looked up from germline, CDR1 is MDHEN and CDR2 is SYDVKM. Deletions cut 2 bases from V and 9 bases from J, with 11 bases between. The CDR3 length is 12 residues. Sequenced by immunoSEQ multiplex PCR; TCRdb stores in-frame clones only, minus some. In the table there are 10,000 to 15,000 clones, around 80% of which are singletons. Study outcomes and limitations: Relapsed/refractory patients reportedly had lower baseline diversity than newly diagnosed patients.

The receptor was derived from a human donor with classical Hodgkin lymphoma. The sequences come from peripheral blood mononuclear cells (PBMCs), collected at baseline. The chain has TRBV28 and TRBJ2-7; D ambiguous. CDR3 nucleotides: TGTGCCAGCAGTTTAGGGTCCACCTGGCAGTACTTC. Translating gives CASSLGSTWQYF.